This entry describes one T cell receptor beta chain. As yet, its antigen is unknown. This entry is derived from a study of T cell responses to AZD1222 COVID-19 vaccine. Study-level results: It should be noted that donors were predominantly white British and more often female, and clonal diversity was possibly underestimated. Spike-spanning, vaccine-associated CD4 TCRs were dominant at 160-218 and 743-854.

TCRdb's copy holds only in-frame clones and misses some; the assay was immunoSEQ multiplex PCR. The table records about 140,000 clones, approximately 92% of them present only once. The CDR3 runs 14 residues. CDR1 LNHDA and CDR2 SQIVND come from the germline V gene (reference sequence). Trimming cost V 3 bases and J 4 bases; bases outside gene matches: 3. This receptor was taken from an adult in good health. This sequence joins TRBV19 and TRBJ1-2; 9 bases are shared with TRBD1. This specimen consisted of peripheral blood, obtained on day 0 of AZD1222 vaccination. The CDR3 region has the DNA TGTGCCAGTAGTATCCCGGGACAGGGCTATGGCTACACCTTC. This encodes CASSIPGQGYGYTF.